This is a list of T cell receptor beta chains from one sample in a study of blood T cell repertoires in COVID-19. Method: immunoSEQ multiplex PCR; TCRdb's copy keeps in-frame clones and lacks some. This table has 150,000 to 200,000 clones, approximately 89% appearing once. Sequencing used PBMCs or T cells enriched from blood (not recorded which). These receptors all stem from a man in his forties who had recovered from COVID-19. The CDR3 runs from the conserved cysteine through the conserved F or W. A D gene is named only where the DNA matches it firmly. Clone size appears in some rows only: once, few, many, or a class for an expanded clone.

-,TRBV7-3,TRBJ2-6,-,CASSTQGTRGANVLTF,TGTGCCAGCAGCACCCAGGGAACGAGAGGGGCCAACGTCCTGACTTTC
-,TRBV25-1,TRBJ1-1,TRBD1,CASSGTGAPINTEAFF,TGTGCCAGCAGTGGGACAGGGGCGCCGATTAACACTGAAGCTTTCTTT
-,TRBV18,TRBJ2-3,TRBD1,CASSPNRGDTQYF,TGTGCCAGCTCACCTAACAGGGGGGATACGCAGTATTTT
-,TRBV21-1,TRBJ1-2,-,CASTDRGFETF,TGTGCCAGCACAGACAGGGGGTTTGAGACCTTC
once,TRBV19,TRBJ2-7,-,CASTQRAGSYEQYF,TGTGCCAGTACCCAGAGAGCAGGCTCCTACGAGCAGTACTTC
few,TRBV5-1,TRBJ1-1,TRBD1,CASSPGTGNTEAFF,TGCGCCAGCAGTCCCGGGACAGGGAACACTGAAGCTTTCTTT
-,TRBV12-3/TRBV12-4,TRBJ2-5,TRBD2,CASRGLAGGPSYF,TGTGCCAGCAGGGGACTAGCGGGAGGGCCTTCGTACTTC
many,TRBV30,TRBJ1-2,TRBD1,CAWSEGTGSPYGYTF,TGTGCCTGGAGTGAAGGGACAGGGAGCCCCTATGGCTACACCTTC
few,TRBV9,TRBJ2-3,-,CASSVAGGAVGFSDTQYF,TGTGCCAGCAGCGTAGCAGGAGGGGCGGTTGGTTTCTCAGATACGCAGTATTTT
-,TRBV19,TRBJ1-5,TRBD1,CASSTGGFNQPQHF,TGTGCCAGTAGTACAGGGGGATTCAATCAGCCCCAGCATTTT
-,TRBV30,TRBJ1-6,-,CAWSEGFSPLHF,TGTGCCTGGAGTGAGGGGTTTTCACCCCTCCACTTT
-,TRBV12-5,TRBJ1-5,-,CASGLVQDSNQPQHF,TGTGCTAGTGGTTTGGTACAGGACAGCAATCAGCCCCAGCATTTT
few,TRBV20-1,TRBJ2-7,-,CSASRGLSYEQYF,TGCAGTGCCAGTCGGGGGTTATCCTACGAGCAGTACTTC
-,TRBV28,TRBJ2-7,TRBD2,CASLRTSGSYEQYF,TGTGCCAGTCTAAGGACTAGCGGGAGTTACGAGCAGTACTTC
-,TRBV7-7,TRBJ2-1,TRBD2,CASSLGLAGSNEQFF,TGTGCTAGCAGCTTAGGGCTAGCGGGTAGCAATGAGCAGTTCTTC
-,TRBV19,TRBJ1-4,-,CASSTGIATNEKLFF,TGTGCCAGTAGTACAGGGATTGCAACTAATGAAAAACTGTTTTTT
-,TRBV30,TRBJ2-3,-,CAWSVGGGDTQYF,TGTGCCTGGAGTGTAGGAGGCGGAGATACGCAGTATTTT
-,TRBV3-1/TRBV3-2,TRBJ2-7,-,CAGNTGIDEQYF,TGTGCCGGCAATACAGGAATTGACGAGCAGTACTTC
-,TRBV7-2,TRBJ2-5,-,CASSPGAQGVTQYF,TGTGCCAGCAGCCCAGGAGCACAGGGAGTGACCCAGTACTTC
-,TRBV5-4,TRBJ2-1,TRBD1,CASSLGDREFF,TGTGCCAGCAGCTTGGGGGACAGGGAATTCTTC
-,TRBV7-8,TRBJ1-1,-,CASSRSLPGTSNTEAFF,TGTGCCAGCAGCCGTTCCTTACCCGGGACATCCAACACTGAAGCTTTCTTT
-,TRBV12-3/TRBV12-4,TRBJ1-5,-,CASSFAGNQPQHF,TGTGCCAGCAGTTTCGCGGGGAATCAGCCCCAGCATTTT
-,TRBV6-4,TRBJ2-3,TRBD1,CASSEQGDALDTQYF,TGTGCCAGCAGCGAACAGGGGGACGCATTAGATACGCAGTATTTT
-,TRBV27,TRBJ1-3,-,CASRPTSGNTIYF,TGTGCCAGCAGGCCTACCTCTGGAAACACCATATATTTT
-,TRBV11-2,TRBJ1-1,-,CASSQSKGTEAFF,TGTGCCAGCAGCCAATCGAAGGGGACTGAAGCTTTCTTT
once,TRBV5-1,TRBJ2-1,TRBD2,CASSLARSGGADEQFF,TGCGCCAGCAGCTTGGCCCGTAGCGGGGGGGCCGATGAGCAGTTCTTC
few,TRBV19,TRBJ2-1,TRBD1,CASSIWATGGNEQFF,TGTGCCAGTAGTATATGGGCGACAGGGGGCAATGAGCAGTTCTTC
-,TRBV2,TRBJ2-1,-,CASRLAPEQFF,TGTGCCAGCAGACTAGCCCCCGAGCAGTTCTTC
-,TRBV29-1,TRBJ1-1,-,CSVGQLRTEAFF,TGCAGCGTAGGACAACTAAGGACTGAAGCTTTCTTT
few,TRBV2,TRBJ1-3,TRBD1,CASRLGQGSGNTIYF,TGTGCCAGCAGACTCGGACAGGGCTCTGGAAACACCATATATTTT
-,TRBV7-2,TRBJ1-5,TRBD1,CASSSGQGWNQPQHF,TGTGCCAGCAGCTCAGGACAGGGCTGGAACCAGCCCCAGCATTTT